Reported below is one T cell receptor beta chain. The antigen is undetermined. The record originates from a study of a mutant IDH1 vaccine in newly diagnosed glioma. Study observations and caveats: Immune responses arising from the vaccine appeared in more than 90% of patients. There seemed to be no relation between pseudoprogression and changes in top peripheral T cell clonotypes.

The time point is: week 11, during vaccination. The content of each vaccine dose was 300 ug of mutant IDH1 20-mer peptide, and topical imiquimod accompanied it. Repertoires were generated with immunoSEQ multiplex PCR, while TCRdb's copy carries only in-frame clones and drops some. The sample lists 50,000 to 75,000 clones, roughly 80% seen once, with around 6.5% in the top ten. The receptor was derived from a man aged 45-65 years with glioma. The sample in question was PBMCs, obtained from a glioma patient whose treatment included an IDH1 peptide vaccine.

Here the CDR3 DNA reads TGCGCCAGCAGCTTGGGGACAGGTCTCAGCAATGAGCAGTTCTTC. Its protein product is CASSLGTGLSNEQFF. The chain is built from TRBV5-1 and TRBJ2-1; 7 bases are shared with TRBD1. The germline V gene has CDR1 SGHRS and CDR2 YFSETQ. V dropped 0 bases and J dropped 6; count of bases not matched to a gene: 6. CDR3 length equals 15 residues.